The source of this TCR beta chain is a study of T cell repertoires in cytomegalovirus infection. TCRdb fed the reads into MiXCR, producing one record per CDR3 protein. The sample carries 250,000 to 300,000 distinct CDR3 sequences, 25% recorded once. This clonotype was found a few times. V dropped 2 bases and J dropped 9 bases, with 14 bases sitting between them. The CDR3 is made up of 14 amino acids. CDR1 is SGHTA, CDR2 FQGNSA, per germline. V and J are TRBV7-2 and TRBJ2-1; no reliable D call. This clonotype originated in a human donor in good health (CMV status not recorded). Some clones in this sample may be carry-over from other donors' samples. Sequenced material: PBMCs. CDR3 coding DNA: TGTGCCAGCAGCTTATATGGGATGTTTGGTGAGCAGTTCTTC. Translating gives CASSLYGMFGEQFF.